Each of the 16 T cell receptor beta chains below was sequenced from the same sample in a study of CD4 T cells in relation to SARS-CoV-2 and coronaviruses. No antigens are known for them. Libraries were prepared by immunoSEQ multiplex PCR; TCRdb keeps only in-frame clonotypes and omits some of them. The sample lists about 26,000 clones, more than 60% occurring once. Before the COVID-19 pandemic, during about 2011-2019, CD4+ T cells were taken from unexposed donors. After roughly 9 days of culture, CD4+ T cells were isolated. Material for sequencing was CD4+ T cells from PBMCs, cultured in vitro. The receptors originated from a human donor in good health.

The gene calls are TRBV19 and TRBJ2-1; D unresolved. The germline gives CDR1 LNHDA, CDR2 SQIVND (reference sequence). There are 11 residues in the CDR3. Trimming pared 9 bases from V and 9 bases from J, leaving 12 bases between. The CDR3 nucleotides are TGTGCCAGCCAATTAGACGTTGAGCAGTTCTTC. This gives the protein CASQLDVEQFF.

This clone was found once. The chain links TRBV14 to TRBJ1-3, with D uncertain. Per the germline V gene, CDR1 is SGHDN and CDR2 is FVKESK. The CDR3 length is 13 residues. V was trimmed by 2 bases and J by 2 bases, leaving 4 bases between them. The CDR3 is CASSQQTGNTIYF. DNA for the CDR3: TGTGCCAGCAGCCAACAGACTGGAAACACCATATATTTT.

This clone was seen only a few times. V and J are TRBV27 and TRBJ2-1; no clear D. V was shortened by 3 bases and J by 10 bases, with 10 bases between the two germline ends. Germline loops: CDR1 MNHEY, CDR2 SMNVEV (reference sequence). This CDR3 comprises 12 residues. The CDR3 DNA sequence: TGTGCCAGCAGTTTTCCTAGTCGCGAGCAGTTCTTC. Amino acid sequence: CASSFPSREQFF.

Here the CDR3 reads CASSIIGPLNTEAFF. Written as DNA, the CDR3 is TGTGCCAGTAGTATAATAGGGCCTCTGAACACTGAAGCTTTCTTT. The chain is built from TRBV19 and TRBJ1-1; D ambiguous. V lost 2 bases to trimming and J lost 0 bases, with 10 bases between them. Germline V lookup: CDR1 LNHDA, CDR2 SQIVND (reference sequence). The CDR3 sequence is 15 residues long.

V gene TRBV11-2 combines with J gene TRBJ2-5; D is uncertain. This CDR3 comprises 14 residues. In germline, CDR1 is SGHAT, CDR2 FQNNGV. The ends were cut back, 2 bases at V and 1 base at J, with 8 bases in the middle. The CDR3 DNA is TGTGCCAGCAGCTTACTACAGCCCCAAGAGACCCAGTACTTC. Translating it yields CASSLLQPQETQYF.

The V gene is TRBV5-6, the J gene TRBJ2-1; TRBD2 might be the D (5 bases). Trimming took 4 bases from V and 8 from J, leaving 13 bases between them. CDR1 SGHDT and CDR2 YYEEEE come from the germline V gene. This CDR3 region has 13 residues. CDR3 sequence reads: CASSRLGAHEQFF. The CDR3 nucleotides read TGTGCCAGCAGCAGACTGGGAGCCCATGAGCAGTTCTTC.

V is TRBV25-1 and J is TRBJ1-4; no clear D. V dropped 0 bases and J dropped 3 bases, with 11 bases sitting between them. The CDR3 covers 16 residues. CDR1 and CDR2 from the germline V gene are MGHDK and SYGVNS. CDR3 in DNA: TGTGCCAGCAGTGAATATAAAAGGGCGGCTAATGAAAAACTGTTTTTT. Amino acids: CASSEYKRAANEKLFF. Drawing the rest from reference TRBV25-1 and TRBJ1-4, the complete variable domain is EADIYQTPRYLVIGTGKKITLECSQTMGHDKMYWYQQDPGMELHLIHYSYGVNSTEKGDLSSESTVSRIRTEHFPLTLESARPSHTSQYLCASSEYKRAANEKLFFGSGTQLSVL.

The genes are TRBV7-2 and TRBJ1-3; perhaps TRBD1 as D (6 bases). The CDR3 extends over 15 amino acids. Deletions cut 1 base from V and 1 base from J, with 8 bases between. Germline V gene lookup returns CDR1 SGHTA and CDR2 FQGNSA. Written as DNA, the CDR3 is TGTGCCAGCAGCTTAGTAGGGGGATCTGGAAACACCATATATTTT. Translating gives CASSLVGGSGNTIYF.

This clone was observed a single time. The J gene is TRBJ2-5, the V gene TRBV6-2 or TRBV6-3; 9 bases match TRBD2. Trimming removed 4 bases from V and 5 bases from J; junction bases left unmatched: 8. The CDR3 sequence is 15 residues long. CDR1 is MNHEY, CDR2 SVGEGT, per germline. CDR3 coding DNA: TGTGCCAGCAGTTTAGTAGCGGGAGAAGGTGAGACCCAGTACTTC. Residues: CASSLVAGEGETQYF.

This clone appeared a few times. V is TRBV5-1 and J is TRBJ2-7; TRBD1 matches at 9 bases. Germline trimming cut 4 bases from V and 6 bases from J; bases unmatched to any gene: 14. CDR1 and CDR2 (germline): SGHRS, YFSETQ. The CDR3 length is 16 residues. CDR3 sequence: CASSPTHGTGNAEQYF. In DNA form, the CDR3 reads TGCGCCAGCAGCCCGACCCACGGGACAGGGAATGCCGAGCAGTACTTC.

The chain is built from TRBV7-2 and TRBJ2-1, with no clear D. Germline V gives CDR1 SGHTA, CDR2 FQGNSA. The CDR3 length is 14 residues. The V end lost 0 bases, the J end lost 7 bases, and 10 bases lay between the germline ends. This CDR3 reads CASSLAALVNEQFF. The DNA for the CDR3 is TGTGCCAGCAGCTTAGCGGCGCTAGTTAATGAGCAGTTCTTC.

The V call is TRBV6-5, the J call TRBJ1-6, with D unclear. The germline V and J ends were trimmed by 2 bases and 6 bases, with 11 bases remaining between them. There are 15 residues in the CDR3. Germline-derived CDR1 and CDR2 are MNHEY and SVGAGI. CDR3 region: CASSYGQQLNSPLHF. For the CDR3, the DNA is TGTGCCAGCAGTTACGGGCAACAACTTAATTCACCCCTCCACTTT.

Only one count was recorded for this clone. The CDR3: CASSQGLSRGAEAFF. CDR3 DNA sequence: TGTGCCAGCAGCCAAGGTCTGAGCAGGGGGGCTGAAGCTTTCTTT. The chain is built from TRBV3-1 (or the pseudogene TRBV3-2) and TRBJ1-1, with TRBD1 identical over 7 bases. Trimming at V came to 1 base and at J to 6 bases, leaving 8 bases not matched to a gene. CDR1 and CDR2 from the germline V gene are LGHDT and YNNKEL (reference sequence). CDR3 size: 15 residues.

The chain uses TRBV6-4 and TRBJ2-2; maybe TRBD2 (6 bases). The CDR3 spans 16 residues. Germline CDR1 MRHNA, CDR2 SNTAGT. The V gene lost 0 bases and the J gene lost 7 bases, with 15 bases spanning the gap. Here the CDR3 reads CASSDSRETAGGELFF. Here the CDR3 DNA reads TGTGCCAGCAGTGACTCTCGGGAGACGGCGGGCGGGGAGCTGTTTTTT.

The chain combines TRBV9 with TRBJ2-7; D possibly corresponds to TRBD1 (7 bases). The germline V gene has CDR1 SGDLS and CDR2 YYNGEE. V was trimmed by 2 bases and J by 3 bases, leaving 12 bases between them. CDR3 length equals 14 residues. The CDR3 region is CASSVDQGGYEQYF. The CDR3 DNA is TGTGCCAGCAGCGTGGATCAGGGGGGCTACGAGCAGTACTTC.

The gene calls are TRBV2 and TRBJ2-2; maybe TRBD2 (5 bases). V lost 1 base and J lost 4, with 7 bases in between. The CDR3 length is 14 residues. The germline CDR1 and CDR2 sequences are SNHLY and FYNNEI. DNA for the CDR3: TGTGCCAGCAGTGAAGAGACTATCACCGGGGAGCTGTTTTTT. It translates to CASSEETITGELFF.